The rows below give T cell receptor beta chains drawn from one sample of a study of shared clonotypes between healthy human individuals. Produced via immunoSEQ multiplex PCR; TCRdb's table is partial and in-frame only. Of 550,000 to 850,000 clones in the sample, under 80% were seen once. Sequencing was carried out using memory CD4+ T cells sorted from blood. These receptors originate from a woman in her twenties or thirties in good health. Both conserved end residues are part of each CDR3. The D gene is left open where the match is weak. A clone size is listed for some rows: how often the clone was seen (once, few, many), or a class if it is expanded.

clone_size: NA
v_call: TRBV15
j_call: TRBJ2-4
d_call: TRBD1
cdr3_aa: CATSRGDSTIQYF
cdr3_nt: TGTGCCACCAGCAGAGGGGACAGTACCATTCAGTACTTC

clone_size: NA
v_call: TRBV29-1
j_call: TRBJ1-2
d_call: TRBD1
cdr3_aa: CSVARTGDYGYTF
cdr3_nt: TGCAGCGTTGCTAGGACAGGGGACTATGGCTACACCTTC

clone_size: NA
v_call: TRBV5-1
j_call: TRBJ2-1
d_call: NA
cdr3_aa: CASSPGTLYNEQFF
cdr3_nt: TGCGCCAGCAGCCCCGGGACCCTATACAATGAGCAGTTCTTC

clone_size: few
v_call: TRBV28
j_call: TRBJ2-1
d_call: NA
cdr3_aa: CASSEPTGRNEQFF
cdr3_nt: TGTGCCAGCAGCGAGCCGACAGGACGCAATGAGCAGTTCTTC

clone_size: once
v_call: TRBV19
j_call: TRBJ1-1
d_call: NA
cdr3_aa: CASKSGANMNTEAFF
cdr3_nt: TGTGCCAGTAAATCAGGGGCCAACATGAACACTGAAGCTTTCTTT

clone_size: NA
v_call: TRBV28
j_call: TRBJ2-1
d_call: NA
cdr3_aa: CASSPETYQAKFF
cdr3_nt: TGTGCCAGCAGTCCCGAGACGTACCAGGCTAAGTTCTTC

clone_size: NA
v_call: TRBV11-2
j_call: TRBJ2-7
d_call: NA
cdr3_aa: CASSLEGVGLAYEQYF
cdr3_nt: TGTGCCAGCAGCTTAGAGGGGGTCGGTCTGGCCTACGAGCAGTACTTC

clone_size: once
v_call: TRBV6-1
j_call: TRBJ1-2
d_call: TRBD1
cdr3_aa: CASSEAVGRGHFGNYGYTF
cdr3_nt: TGTGCCAGCAGTGAAGCGGTGGGTAGGGGGCATTTCGGTAACTATGGCTACACCTTC

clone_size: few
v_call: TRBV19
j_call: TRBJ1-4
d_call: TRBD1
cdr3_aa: CASSTKGQGNEKLFF
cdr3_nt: TGTGCCAGTAGTACGAAGGGACAGGGAAATGAAAAACTGTTTTTT

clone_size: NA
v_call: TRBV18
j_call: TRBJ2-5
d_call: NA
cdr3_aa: CASSMTGLETQYF
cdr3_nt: TGTGCCAGCTCTATGACAGGTTTAGAGACCCAGTACTTC

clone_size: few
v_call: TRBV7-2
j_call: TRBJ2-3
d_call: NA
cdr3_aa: CASSRVALTSTDTQYF
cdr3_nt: TGTGCCAGCAGCCGGGTAGCGCTAACTAGCACAGATACGCAGTATTTT

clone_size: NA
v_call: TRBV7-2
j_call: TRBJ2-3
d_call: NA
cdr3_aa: CASSLSAAEDTQYF
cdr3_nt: TGTGCCAGCAGCTTAAGTGCCGCCGAGGATACGCAGTATTTT

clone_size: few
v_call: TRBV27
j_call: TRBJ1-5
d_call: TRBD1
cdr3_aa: CASSFGTGRHQPQHF
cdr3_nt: TGTGCCAGCAGTTTCGGGACAGGGAGGCATCAGCCCCAGCATTTT

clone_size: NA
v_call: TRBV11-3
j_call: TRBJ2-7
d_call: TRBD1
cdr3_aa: CASSTKDRGGYEQYF
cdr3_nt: TGTGCCAGCAGCACAAAGGACAGGGGAGGGTACGAGCAGTACTTC

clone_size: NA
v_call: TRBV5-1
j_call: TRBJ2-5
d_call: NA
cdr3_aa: CASSLGSGQETQYF
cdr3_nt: TGCGCCAGCAGCTTGGGTAGCGGTCAAGAGACCCAGTACTTC

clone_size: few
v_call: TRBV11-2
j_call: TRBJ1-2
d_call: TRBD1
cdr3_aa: CASSSASGGGGYTF
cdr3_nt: TGTGCCAGCAGCTCAGCGTCAGGGGGTGGTGGCTACACCTTC

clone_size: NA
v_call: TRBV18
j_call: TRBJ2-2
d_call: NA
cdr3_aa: CASSQDRLSGGELFF
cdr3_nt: TGTGCCAGCTCACAAGACCGACTGAGTGGCGGGGAGCTGTTTTTT

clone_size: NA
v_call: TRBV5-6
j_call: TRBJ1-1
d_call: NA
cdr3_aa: CASSWKQGYTEAFF
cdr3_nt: TGTGCCAGCAGCTGGAAACAGGGATATACTGAAGCTTTCTTT

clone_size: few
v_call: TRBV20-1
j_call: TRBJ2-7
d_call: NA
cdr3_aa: CSARLEYEQYF
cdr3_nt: TGCAGTGCTAGGCTGGAGTACGAGCAGTACTTC

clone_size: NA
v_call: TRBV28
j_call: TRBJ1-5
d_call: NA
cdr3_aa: CASSLSGYGQPQHF
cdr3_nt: TGTGCCAGCAGTTTATCGGGGTACGGTCAGCCCCAGCATTTT

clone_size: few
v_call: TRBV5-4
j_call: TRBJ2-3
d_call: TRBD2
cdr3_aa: CASSLLGTSPDTQYF
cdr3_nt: TGTGCCAGCAGCTTGTTGGGGACTAGCCCAGATACGCAGTATTTT

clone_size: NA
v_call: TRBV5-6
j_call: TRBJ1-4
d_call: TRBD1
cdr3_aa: CASSLATGGSNEKLFF
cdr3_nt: TGTGCCAGCAGCTTGGCCACAGGGGGGTCTAATGAAAAACTGTTTTTT

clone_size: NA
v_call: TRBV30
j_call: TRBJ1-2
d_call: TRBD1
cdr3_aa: CAWSAPYRGGGYTF
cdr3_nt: TGTGCCTGGAGTGCCCCTTACAGGGGAGGCGGCTACACCTTC

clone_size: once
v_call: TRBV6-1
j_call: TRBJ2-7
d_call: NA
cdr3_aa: CASSEQGLGEQYF
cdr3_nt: TGTGCCAGCAGTGAGCAGGGTTTAGGCGAGCAGTACTTC

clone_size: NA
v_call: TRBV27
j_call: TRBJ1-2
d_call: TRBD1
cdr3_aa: CASIFPRQGNRKDYGYTF
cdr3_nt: TGTGCCAGCATTTTCCCACGACAGGGTAACAGGAAAGACTATGGCTACACCTTC

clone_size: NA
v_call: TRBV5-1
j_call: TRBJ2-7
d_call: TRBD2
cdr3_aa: CASSAGLGDEQYF
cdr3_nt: TGCGCCAGCAGCGCGGGACTAGGGGATGAGCAGTACTTC

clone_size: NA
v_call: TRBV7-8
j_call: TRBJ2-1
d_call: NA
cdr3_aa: CASSSGHGLNNEQFF
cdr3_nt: TGTGCCAGCAGCTCAGGACATGGACTAAACAATGAGCAGTTCTTC

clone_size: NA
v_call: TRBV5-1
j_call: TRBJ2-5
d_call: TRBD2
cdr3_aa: CASSQVASGFQETQYF
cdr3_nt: TGCGCCAGCAGCCAGGTGGCTAGCGGGTTTCAAGAGACCCAGTACTTC

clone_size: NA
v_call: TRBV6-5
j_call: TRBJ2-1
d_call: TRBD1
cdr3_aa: CASRPGTGAYNEQFF
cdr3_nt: TGTGCCAGCAGACCCGGGACAGGGGCCTACAATGAGCAGTTCTTC

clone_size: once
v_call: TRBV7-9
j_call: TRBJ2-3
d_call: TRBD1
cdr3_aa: CASSSGQGHTDTQYF
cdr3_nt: TGTGCCAGCAGCTCGGGACAGGGGCACACAGATACGCAGTATTTT

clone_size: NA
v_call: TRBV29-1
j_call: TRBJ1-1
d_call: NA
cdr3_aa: CSVARNTEAFF
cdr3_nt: TGCAGCGTTGCCAGGAACACTGAAGCTTTCTTT

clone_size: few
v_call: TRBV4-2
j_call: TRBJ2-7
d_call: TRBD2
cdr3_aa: CASSQGRGAGAGEQYF
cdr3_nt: TGTGCCAGCAGCCAAGGGAGGGGAGCGGGAGCGGGCGAGCAGTACTTC

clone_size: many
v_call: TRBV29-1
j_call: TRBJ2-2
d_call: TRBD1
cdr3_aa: CSVGGTGADTGELFF
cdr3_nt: TGCAGCGTTGGGGGGACAGGGGCTGACACCGGGGAGCTGTTTTTT

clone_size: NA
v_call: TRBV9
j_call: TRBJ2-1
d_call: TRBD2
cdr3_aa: CASSPRAGDSGPSYNEQFF
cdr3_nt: TGTGCCAGCAGCCCGAGGGCAGGTGATAGCGGGCCCTCCTACAATGAGCAGTTCTTC

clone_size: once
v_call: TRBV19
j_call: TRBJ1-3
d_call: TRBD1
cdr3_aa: CASRDRGSGNTIYF
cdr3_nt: TGTGCCAGTAGGGACAGGGGTTCTGGAAACACCATATATTTT

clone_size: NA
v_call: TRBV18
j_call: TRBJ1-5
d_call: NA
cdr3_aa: CASSPGGGQPQHF
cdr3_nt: TGTGCCAGCTCACCAGGGGGTGGCCAGCCCCAGCATTTT

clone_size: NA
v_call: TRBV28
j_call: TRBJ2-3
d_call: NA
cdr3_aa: CASSPSWTDTQYF
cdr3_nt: TGTGCCAGCAGCCCTTCATGGACAGATACGCAGTATTTT